The 32 T cell receptor beta chains below were found in one sample sequenced in a study of T cells in Graves' hyperthyroidism and ophthalmopathy. There were TCR beta CDR3 regions amplified from RNA transcripts. TCR CDR3 regions were first amplified by RT-PCR with HTBI primers. TCRdb reanalysed the multiplex PCR reads using MiXCR and keeps one entry per CDR3 protein. The sample shows 400,000 to 600,000 distinct CDR3 sequences, around 20% of them seen only once. Sample: blood. The receptors were sampled from a man between 18 and 35 years old with Graves' hyperthyroidism.

This clonotype showed up just a few times. This may be a read error: a much more frequent sequence differs by one nucleotide. The conserved phenylalanine or tryptophan normally closing the CDR3 is absent here, so this likely arose from a read error. The V call is TRBV2, the J call TRBJ2-5; 11 nucleotides match TRBD1. This CDR3 is 15 amino acids long. Germline values: CDR1 SNHLY, CDR2 FYNNEI. V trimming: 6 bases; J trimming: 2 bases; junction bases outside the gene matches: 5. CDR3: CASRADRGRQETQYL. CDR3 bases: TGTGCCAGCAGGGCGGACAGGGGGCGACAAGAGACCCAGTACCTC.

This clonotype was observed many times. The rearrangement links TRBV12-3 or TRBV12-4 to TRBJ1-2; maybe TRBD1 (5 bases). Trimming removed 3 bases at V and 6 bases at J, with 14 bases between. This CDR3 comprises 14 residues. CDR3 amino acids: CASSLLVVGDGYTF. The CDR3 DNA reads as TGTGCCAGCAGTTTGTTGGTCGTGGGGGATGGCTACACCTTC.

This sequence joins TRBV12-3 or TRBV12-4 and TRBJ1-2; D may be TRBD1 (5 bases). CDR3 length equals 15 residues. The V gene lost 5 bases and the J gene lost 4 bases, with 17 bases spanning the gap. The CDR3 DNA reads TGTGCCAGCAGTCCGGGCGGGGGGGTGCGCTATGGCTACACCTTC. Protein product: CASSPGGGVRYGYTF.

Only a few counts were recorded for this clonotype. This chain uses TRBV10-3 with TRBJ1-1, with D hard to call. The CDR3 sequence is 15 residues long. CDR1 and CDR2 (germline): ENHRY, SYGVKD. V was trimmed by 3 bases and J by 4 bases, leaving 15 bases between them. The CDR3 DNA follows: TGTGCCATCAGTGATAGGGCAGTGGATGGCACTGAAGCTTTCTTT. It translates to CAISDRAVDGTEAFF.

This clonotype appeared many times. The chain recombines TRBV19 with TRBJ2-7; 8 bases are a match to TRBD1. CDR1 is LNHDA and CDR2 is SQIVND in the germline V gene (reference sequence). The CDR3 is 17 amino acids. V was pared by 5 bases and J by 4 bases, with 16 bases of the junction left unmatched. CDR3 sequence (DNA): TGTGCCAGTAGTTACCGGTGGACTGGACAGGGAGAATACGAGCAGTACTTC. Translating it yields CASSYRWTGQGEYEQYF.

This chain connects TRBV5-1 to TRBJ2-3, with TRBD2 matching over 7 bases. The CDR3 totals 17 residues. Germline assignment: CDR1 SGHRS and CDR2 YFSETQ. With 4 bases clipped from V and 2 bases from J, the junction kept 13 bases outside the gene matches. The CDR3 protein is CASSPSLGGVDTDTQYF. The CDR3, as DNA: TGCGCCAGCAGCCCATCCCTGGGGGGGGTCGACACAGATACGCAGTATTTT. The whole variable domain, remainder taken from reference TRBV5-1 and TRBJ2-3, is KAGVTQTPRYLIKTRGQQVTLSCSPISGHRSVSWYQQTPGQGLQFLFEYFSETQRNKGNFPGRFSGRQFSNSRSEMNVSTLELGDSALYLCASSPSLGGVDTDTQYFGPGTRLTVL.

This clonotype was counted between two and nine times. The genes are TRBV6-2 or TRBV6-3 and TRBJ2-7; tentatively, D is TRBD1 or TRBD2 (6 bases each). Trimming pared 2 bases from V and 3 bases from J, leaving 20 bases between. Per the germline V gene, CDR1 is MNHEY and CDR2 is SVGEGT. The CDR3 sequence is 17 residues long. CDR3: CASSYGGPTGPNYEQYF. The CDR3 nucleotides are TGTGCCAGCAGTTACGGGGGGCCCACAGGGCCCAACTACGAGCAGTACTTC.

This clonotype was counted at least ten times. The chain combines TRBV28 with TRBJ1-1, with D unclear. V was shortened by 8 bases and J by 1 base, with 14 bases between the two germline ends. Germline V CDR1 and CDR2: MDHEN, SYDVKM. The CDR3 has 14 residues. DNA of the CDR3: TGTGCCAGCTCGCTGGCGGGATGGAACACTGAAGCTTTCTTT. Residues: CASSLAGWNTEAFF.

This clonotype has ten or more counts. This chain uses TRBV19 with TRBJ1-1; 8 nucleotides align to TRBD1. The J segment lost 4 bases and the V segment lost 6 bases, leaving 7 bases of the junction unmatched. Germline V CDR1 and CDR2: LNHDA, SQIVND (reference sequence). The CDR3 spans 14 residues. CDR3 region: CASRLTGATTEAFF. The CDR3 DNA follows: TGTGCCAGTAGGTTGACAGGGGCGACCACTGAAGCTTTCTTT.

This clonotype was detected ten times or more. V usage is TRBV24-1 and J usage is TRBJ2-5; possible D gene TRBD1, 6 bases. CDR1 is KGHDR and CDR2 is SFDVKD in the germline V gene. The CDR3 loop spans 16 amino acids. Between the trimmed V and J ends, which lost 5 bases and 3 bases, there was a span of 18 bases. In DNA, the CDR3 is TGTGCCACCAGTGCCCCGCTCACAGGGACCAAAGAGACCCAGTACTTC. Its protein is CATSAPLTGTKETQYF.

This clonotype was picked up many times. The chain employs TRBV29-1 and TRBJ2-4, with D possibly being TRBD1 (6 bases). Germline V lookup: CDR1 SQVTM, CDR2 ANQGSEA. The CDR3 covers 15 residues. V was cut by 3 bases and J by 4 bases, with 16 bases left in between. CDR3 protein: CSVDVSRGPKNIQYF. In DNA, the CDR3 is TGCAGCGTTGATGTATCCAGGGGACCGAAAAACATTCAGTACTTC.

This clonotype was counted ten times or more. The rearrangement joins TRBV5-1 to TRBJ1-1; D not resolved. The CDR3 runs to 13 residues. Trimming shortened V by 1 base and J by 3 bases, and 7 bases separated the two germline ends. The germline V gene encodes CDR1 SGHRS and CDR2 YFSETQ. DNA for the CDR3: TGCGCCAGCAGCTTGATTTGGGACACTGAAGCTTTCTTT. Amino acids: CASSLIWDTEAFF.

This clonotype was recorded many times. The chain recombines TRBV14 with TRBJ2-2, with a possible D match to TRBD2 (6 bases). V was trimmed by 3 bases and J by 3 bases, leaving 14 bases between them. The CDR3 has 16 residues. The germline V gene encodes CDR1 SGHDN and CDR2 FVKESK. The CDR3 nucleotides read TGTGCCAGCAGCCAGGGCCGGGACTTCTACACCGGGGAGCTGTTTTTT. It translates to CASSQGRDFYTGELFF.

The chain has TRBV6-1 and TRBJ1-2; a possible D gene is TRBD1 (6 bases). The CDR3 has 14 amino acids. Germline CDR1 and CDR2: MNHNS and SASEGT. Trimming left V 3 bases short and J 3 bases short, with 11 bases between. Here the CDR3 reads CASSETRGHYGYTF. As DNA, the CDR3 is TGTGCCAGCAGTGAGACCAGGGGACACTATGGCTACACCTTC.

In this sample, this clonotype turned up many times. This chain uses TRBV24-1 with TRBJ2-7; 7 bases map to TRBD1. With 6 bases clipped from V and 5 bases from J, the junction kept 6 bases outside the gene matches. Germline CDR1 is KGHDR and CDR2 is SFDVKD. The length of the CDR3 is 13 residues. CDR3 DNA sequence: TGTGCCACCAGTCGCCGGGACAGCGACGAGCAGTACTTC. It is translated as CATSRRDSDEQYF.

This clonotype was detected ten times or more. As DNA, the CDR3 is TGTGCCTGGACAGCTCCAAGAACGGGGGGTTACACCTTC. This sequence encodes CAWTAPRTGGYTF. The chain couples TRBV30 to TRBJ1-2; D possibly corresponds to TRBD1 (5 bases). The germline V gene has CDR1 GTSNPN and CDR2 SVGIG (reference sequence). The CDR3 has 13 amino acids. Trimming removed 4 bases at V and 11 bases at J, with 20 bases between.

This clonotype has ten or more counts. This sequence joins TRBV6-2 or TRBV6-3 and TRBJ2-2, with D perhaps matching TRBD1 (6 bases). Germline CDR1 is MNHEY and CDR2 is SVGEGT. Trimming took 5 bases from V and 0 from J, leaving 13 bases between them. This CDR3 region has 16 residues. The CDR3 spells CASSHREEANTGELFF. Written as DNA, the CDR3 is TGTGCCAGCAGTCACAGGGAAGAAGCGAACACCGGGGAGCTGTTTTTT.

The rearrangement joins TRBV5-4 to TRBJ1-1, with D unresolved. The CDR3 contains 14 residues. Trimming took off 2 bases at V and 0 bases at J, with 8 bases between the two ends. Germline V gene data show CDR1 as SGHNT and CDR2 as YYREEE (reference sequence). CDR3 region: CASSLWAMNTEAFF. The CDR3, as DNA: TGTGCCAGCAGCTTATGGGCCATGAACACTGAAGCTTTCTTT.

At least ten counts were recorded for this clonotype. This chain joins TRBV5-1 and TRBJ2-7, with D possibly TRBD1 on 6 matching bases. The V gene lost 0 bases and the J gene lost 2 bases, with 9 bases spanning the gap. Germline V lookup: CDR1 SGHRS, CDR2 YFSETQ. The CDR3 has 14 amino acids. For the CDR3, the DNA is TGCGCCAGCAGCTTGGGACAGGACCCCTACGAGCAGTACTTC. It is translated as CASSLGQDPYEQYF.

This clonotype has ten or more counts. The V gene is TRBV15, the J gene TRBJ2-5; D unresolved. Germline V gives CDR1 LNHNV, CDR2 YYDKDF (reference sequence). V was shortened by 2 bases and J by 1 base, with 5 bases between the two germline ends. The CDR3 has 13 residues. The CDR3 DNA is TGTGCCACCAGCAGAAGATTCCAAGAGACCCAGTACTTC. Translated: CATSRRFQETQYF. The whole variable domain, remainder taken from reference TRBV15 and TRBJ2-5, is DAMVIQNPRYQVTQFGKPVTLSCSQTLNHNVMYWYQQKSSQAPKLLFHYYDKDFNNEADTPDNFQSRRPNTSFCFLDIRSPGLGDTAMYLCATSRRFQETQYFGPGTRLLVL.

The rearrangement links TRBV12-3 or TRBV12-4 to TRBJ2-5; D possibly corresponds to TRBD2 (5 bases). This CDR3 is built from 13 residues. Trimming left V 8 bases short and J 5 bases short, with 15 bases between. DNA of the CDR3: TGTGCCAGCGCCCTCGGGCTAGCCGAGACCCAGTACTTC. Translating gives CASALGLAETQYF.

This chain connects TRBV6-4 to TRBJ2-7, with no clear D. V was clipped by 6 bases and J by 6 bases, with 18 bases between them. This CDR3 is 14 amino acids long. Germline CDR1 MRHNA, CDR2 SNTAGT. CDR3 sequence (DNA): TGTGCCAGCAGCTCCCGACACCCCGGGTTCGAGCAGTACTTC. Amino acids: CASSSRHPGFEQYF.

This clonotype has a single count. The rearrangement links TRBV7-2 to TRBJ2-7, with 8 bases that match TRBD2. Germline CDR1 reads SGHTA; CDR2 reads FQGNSA. The V gene end was trimmed by 5 bases and the J gene end by 4 bases; junction bases not matched to a gene: 7. This CDR3 comprises 14 residues. The CDR3 nucleotides are TGTGCCAGCAGCCCCGTGGGCGGGAGGTACGAGCAGTACTTC. Amino acids: CASSPVGGRYEQYF.

For the CDR3, the DNA is TGTGCCTGCAACCCGGGACTAGCGGCTCGGGAGCAGTACTTC. Amino acids: CACNPGLAAREQYF. V and J are TRBV28 and TRBJ2-7; TRBD2 matches at 11 bases. This CDR3 spans 14 amino acids. V shed 11 bases and J 7 bases; nucleotides not matched to a gene: 13. The germline V gene encodes CDR1 MDHEN and CDR2 SYDVKM.

J is TRBJ2-5 and V is TRBV11-2; TRBD1 is a possible D gene (6 bases). This CDR3 comprises 14 residues. The V and J ends lost 1 base and 7 bases respectively, with 13 bases between them. Germline-derived CDR1 and CDR2 are SGHAT and FQNNGV. The CDR3 nucleotides are TGTGCCAGCAGCTTAGTCAGGGGAAGCGGGACCCAGTACTTC. It specifies CASSLVRGSGTQYF.

To note about this clonotype: A junction boundary mismatches the germline segment, possibly from a read error. The chain has TRBV6-7 and TRBJ1-1, with D perhaps matching TRBD1 (5 bases). TRBV6-7 is known as an ORF, though its function is uncertain. There are 17 residues in the CDR3. The CDR3 nucleotides read TGTGCCAGAAGTTACTCGATACCGACACGGGACAACACTGAAGCTTTCTTT. Its protein is CARSYSIPTRDNTEAFF.

This clonotype was counted between two and nine times. The CDR3, as DNA: TGCAGTGCTAGGGCCCTTTTTGGACAGGGGAGGGAAGAGACCCAGTACTTC. It yields the protein CSARALFGQGREETQYF. The V call is TRBV20-1, the J call TRBJ2-5, with TRBD1 identical over 9 bases. The CDR3 runs 17 residues. Trimming cost V 3 bases and J 3 bases; bases outside gene matches: 14. The germline V gene encodes CDR1 DFQATT and CDR2 SNEGSKA (reference sequence).

Remarks on this clonotype: This may stem from a read error, because a much larger clone lies one nucleotide away. The chain has TRBV5-6 and TRBJ1-2; D not resolved. The CDR3 is 14 amino acids. The germline CDR1 and CDR2 sequences are SGHDT and YYEEEE. The CDR3 sequence: CAISLAVPNYGYTF. CDR3 nucleotide sequence: TGTGCCATCAGCTTGGCGGTTCCTAACTATGGCTACACCTTC.

This clonotype was found many times. V and J are TRBV11-3 and TRBJ1-1; D is uncertain. The V end was cut by 5 bases, the J end by 2 bases, with 9 bases between. The V gene's germline CDR1 is SGHNT and CDR2 YENEEA. CDR3 length: 13 residues. The DNA for the CDR3 is TGTGCCAGCAGCCTGGACTTTAACACTGAAGCTTTCTTT. Its translation is CASSLDFNTEAFF.

This clonotype has a handful of counts. The rearrangement links TRBV15 to TRBJ2-4; TRBD2 agrees at 7 bases. V was pared by 0 bases and J by 2 bases, with 4 bases of the junction left unmatched. This CDR3 is 16 amino acids long. Germline-derived CDR1 and CDR2 are LNHNV and YYDKDF (reference sequence). CDR3 region: CATSREPGGSKNIQYF. The DNA for the CDR3 is TGTGCCACCAGCAGAGAGCCGGGGGGATCCAAAAACATTCAGTACTTC.

At least ten counts were recorded for this clonotype. The chain recombines TRBV5-1 with TRBJ2-7, with 7 bases fitting TRBD1. The V and J ends lost 4 bases and 5 bases, in that order; junction bases with no gene match: 3. The CDR3 covers 12 residues. Germline CDR1 reads SGHRS; CDR2 reads YFSETQ. In nucleotides, the CDR3 is TGCGCCAGCAGCGCTCAGGGGGACGAGCAGTACTTC. Its translation: CASSAQGDEQYF.

Many counts were recorded for this clonotype. The rearrangement links TRBV29-1 to TRBJ1-1; a possible D gene is TRBD1 (6 bases). Per germline, CDR1 SQVTM and CDR2 ANQGSEA. The V end was cut by 7 bases, the J end by 3 bases, with 15 bases between. The CDR3 is made up of 13 amino acids. The CDR3 sequence is CSARPGVDTEAFF. CDR3 in DNA: TGCAGCGCCCGCCCAGGGGTAGACACTGAAGCTTTCTTT.